This note documents a single TCR beta chain sequence. The sample comes from a study of blood T cell repertoires in COVID-19. Original processing notes: The authors estimated nucleated cell counts from reference gene primer amplification. Clones were read by immunoSEQ multiplex PCR, and TCRdb kept only the in-frame ones, dropping some. V and J calls and clone size are copied from that table; D and trimming were computed from the DNA. The data hold 70,000 to 85,000 clones, with 82% observed a single time. The germline V and J ends were trimmed by 6 bases and 2 bases, with 7 bases remaining between them. The germline V gene has CDR1 SGHTA and CDR2 FQGNSA. This CDR3 has 12 residues.

The chain links TRBV7-2 to TRBJ2-5; no firm D call. Sequenced: peripheral blood. This TCR was recovered from a man aged 60 to 75 with acute or convalescent COVID-19. DNA of the CDR3: TGTGCCAGCAGTCTCTATCAAGAGACCCAGTACTTC. Translation: CASSLYQETQYF.